Sequencing of this T cell receptor (beta chain) was carried out in a study of technical replicates of blood from a handful of donors. The ends were cut back, 4 bases at V and 0 bases at J, with 10 bases in the middle. The CDR3 has 15 residues. Germline V gives CDR1 MNHNS, CDR2 SASEGT. Libraries were prepared by immunoSEQ multiplex PCR; TCRdb keeps only in-frame clonotypes and omits some of them. The profile shows 91,000 or so clones, approximately 95% of them singletons. The chain uses TRBV6-1 and TRBJ1-5; no definite D call. Sequences were obtained from T cells isolated from PBMCs. This TCR came from a human donor in good health. The CDR3 sequence: CASSVMSDSNQPQHF. In DNA form, the CDR3 reads TGTGCCAGCAGTGTAATGTCAGATAGCAATCAGCCCCAGCATTTT.